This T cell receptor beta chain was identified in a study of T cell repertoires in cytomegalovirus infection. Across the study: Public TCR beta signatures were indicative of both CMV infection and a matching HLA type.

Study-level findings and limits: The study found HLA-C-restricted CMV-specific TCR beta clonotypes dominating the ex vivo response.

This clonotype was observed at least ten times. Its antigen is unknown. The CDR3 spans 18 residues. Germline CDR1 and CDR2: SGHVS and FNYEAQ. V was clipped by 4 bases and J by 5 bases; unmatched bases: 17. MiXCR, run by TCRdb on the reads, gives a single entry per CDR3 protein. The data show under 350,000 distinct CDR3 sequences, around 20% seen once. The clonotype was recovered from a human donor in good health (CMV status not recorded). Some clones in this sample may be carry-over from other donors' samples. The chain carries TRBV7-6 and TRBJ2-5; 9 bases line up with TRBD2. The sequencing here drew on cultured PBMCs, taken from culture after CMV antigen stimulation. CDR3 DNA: TGTGCCAGCAGCTCGCCGGGTGGCGGGAGGGCGGCCAGGGAGACCCAGTACTTC. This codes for CASSSPGGGRAARETQYF.